This T cell receptor (beta chain) came from a study of T cell repertoires in cytomegalovirus infection. About the study: TCR beta signatures that were public indicated CMV infection and matching HLA type.

TCRdb reprocessed the reads with MiXCR, giving one entry per CDR3 protein. In the table there are 480,000 or so distinct CDR3 sequences, about 11% of which are singletons. Notes on this clonotype: Its antigen remains unidentified.

Germline V gene data show CDR1 as SGHRS and CDR2 as YFSETQ. V lost 3 bases, J lost 4 bases, and 20 bases lay in between. The CDR3 contains 16 residues. Study observations and caveats: HLA-C-restricted CMV clonotypes gave the most frequent clonotype in two of eight donors. Summed frequency of public TCR beta families distinguished CMV carriers with the relevant HLA.

The sequencing sample was made of PBMCs. The clonotype comes from a human donor in good health (CMV status not recorded). Some clones in this sample may be carry-over from other donors' samples. V gene TRBV5-1 combines with J gene TRBJ2-7, with a weak D call TRBD1 (6 bases). This CDR3 is CASSSAPNRVGYEQYF. CDR3 coding DNA: TGCGCCAGCAGCTCGGCACCTAACAGGGTTGGATACGAGCAGTACTTC. The whole variable domain, remainder taken from reference TRBV5-1 and TRBJ2-7, is KAGVTQTPRYLIKTRGQQVTLSCSPISGHRSVSWYQQTPGQGLQFLFEYFSETQRNKGNFPGRFSGRQFSNSRSEMNVSTLELGDSALYLCASSSAPNRVGYEQYFGPGTRLTVT.